A single sample is the source of the 9 T cell receptor beta chains below, sequenced in a study of blood T cell repertoires in COVID-19. The protocol was immunoSEQ multiplex PCR, while the TCRdb copy is restricted to in-frame clones and leaves out a portion. The table lists about 200,000 clones, 85% to 90% of them singletons, with 2.2% in the top ten. Sequenced material: peripheral blood. Receptors were obtained from a woman aged 45 to 65 with acute or convalescent COVID-19.

The CDR3 region has the DNA TGTGCCAGCTCACCTAGCCAAGAGACCCAGTACTTC. It specifies CASSPSQETQYF. This chain uses TRBV18 with TRBJ2-5; no clear D. The V end lost 3 bases, the J end lost 1 base, and 3 bases lay between the germline ends. Germline V CDR1 and CDR2: KGHSH, LQKENI. This CDR3 spans 12 amino acids.

V usage is TRBV10-3 and J usage is TRBJ1-2; D gene uncertain. Germline-derived CDR1 and CDR2 are ENHRY and SYGVKD. The V end was cut by 0 bases, the J end by 0 bases, with 8 bases between. The CDR3 sequence is 15 residues long. The CDR3 DNA reads as TGTGCCATCAGTGAGTCTCGCGGAGCTAACTATGGCTACACCTTC. Encoded protein: CAISESRGANYGYTF.

J is TRBJ2-1 and V is TRBV4-3; 10 bases align to TRBD2. The CDR3 is 19 amino acids. The V gene's germline CDR1 is LGHNA and CDR2 YSLEER. After removal of 0 bases from V and 7 bases from J, the junction contained 15 bases not matched to a gene. CDR3 bases: TGCGCCAGCAGCCAAGAATGGGCTAGCGGGAGAGTCAGTGAGAATGAGCAGTTCTTC. Its translation is CASSQEWASGRVSENEQFF.

The rearrangement uses TRBV7-8 and TRBJ2-7; D is unclear. V was clipped by 4 bases and J by 4 bases, with 11 bases between them. The CDR3 is made up of 13 amino acids. Germline CDR1 and CDR2: SGHVS and FQNEAQ. The CDR3 protein is CASSSNADYEQYF. In DNA, the CDR3 is TGTGCCAGCAGCTCTAATGCGGATTACGAGCAGTACTTC.

This clone was counted a few times. This chain uses TRBV5-1 with TRBJ2-2; possibly TRBD1 for D (5 bases). The germline V gene encodes CDR1 SGHRS and CDR2 YFSETQ. The CDR3 spans 16 residues. Between the trimmed V and J ends, which lost 4 bases and 6 bases, there was a span of 19 bases. CDR3 sequence (DNA): TGCGCCAGCAGCCTCCACCCAGGGTACGATTCCGGGGAGCTGTTTTTT. It translates to CASSLHPGYDSGELFF.

This chain uses TRBV30 with TRBJ1-4; a possible D gene is TRBD1 (6 bases). This CDR3 contains 13 residues. CDR1 is GTSNPN, CDR2 SVGIG, per germline (reference sequence). With 0 bases removed from V and 7 bases from J, the gap between germline ends came to 9 bases. The CDR3 DNA follows: TGTGCCTGGAGTGTACAGGGAAGTGAAAAACTGTTTTTT. It translates to CAWSVQGSEKLFF. Looking up the rest from reference TRBV30 and TRBJ1-4 gives the full variable domain: SQTIHQWPATLVQPVGSPLSLECTVEGTSNPNLYWYRQAAGRGLQLLFYSVGIGQISSEVPQNLSASRPQDRQFILSSKKLLLSDSGFYLCAWSVQGSEKLFFGSGTQLSVL.

The chain combines TRBV11-3 with TRBJ1-2, with TRBD1 identical over 12 bases. Per the germline V gene, CDR1 is SGHNT and CDR2 is YENEEA. J gave up 4 bases and V 4 bases, and 4 bases lay outside the gene matches. This CDR3 has 15 residues. Here the CDR3 DNA reads TGTGCCAGCAGCTCCGGGACAGGGGGCAGCTATGGCTACACCTTC. Protein: CASSSGTGGSYGYTF.

J is TRBJ2-7 and V is TRBV2; TRBD2 agrees at 8 bases. Germline values: CDR1 SNHLY, CDR2 FYNNEI. The CDR3 sequence is 14 residues long. The ends lost 6 bases at V and 2 bases at J; junction bases unmatched: 6. The chain's CDR3 is CASSVTSGTYEQYF. In DNA form, the CDR3 reads TGTGCCAGCAGCGTAACTAGCGGAACCTACGAGCAGTACTTC.

The genes are TRBV7-2 and TRBJ1-1; unclear D gene. In germline, CDR1 is SGHTA, CDR2 FQGNSA. CDR3 length: 16 amino acids. The germline V and J ends were trimmed by 3 bases and 5 bases, with 19 bases remaining between them. CDR3 residues: CASSFDGVPLPTEAFF. The CDR3 coding sequence is TGTGCCAGCAGCTTTGACGGGGTCCCACTCCCTACTGAAGCTTTCTTT.